These T cell receptor beta chains were read from a single sample in a study of OX40 agonist ivuxolimab in advanced cancers. Repertoires were generated with immunoSEQ multiplex PCR, while TCRdb's copy carries only in-frame clones and drops some. Among 60,000 to 85,000 clones listed, around 92% were seen once. The sample in question was CD4+ or CD8+ T cells sorted from blood, obtained in a trial of the OX40 agonist ivuxolimab. All receptors derive from an adult with an advanced solid tumor such as melanoma, head and neck, liver or kidney cancer. CDR3s include the opening cysteine and the closing phenylalanine or tryptophan. Each record gives: clone size, V gene, D gene, J gene, CDR3 protein, CDR3 DNA. The D gene is left open where the match is weak. Part of the rows lack a size; the others show once, few, many or a class for expanded clones.

NA	TRBV7-2	NA	TRBJ2-5	CASSSSRGWETQYF	TGTGCCAGCAGCTCCAGCAGGGGTTGGGAGACCCAGTACTTC
NA	TRBV4-1	NA	TRBJ1-4	CASSRTAGNEKLFF	TGCGCCAGCAGCCGTACGGCAGGGAATGAAAAACTGTTTTTT
once	TRBV14	NA	TRBJ1-2	CASSQDLNYGYTF	TGTGCCAGCAGCCAAGACCTCAACTATGGCTACACCTTC
NA	TRBV7-2	NA	TRBJ1-5	CASSPLTGRNQPQHF	TGTGCCAGCAGCCCTCTGACGGGGAGAAATCAGCCCCAGCATTTT
NA	TRBV6-5	NA	TRBJ2-1	CASSYSGQPHNEQFF	TGTGCCAGCAGTTACTCTGGCCAGCCTCACAATGAGCAGTTCTTC
NA	TRBV19	TRBD1	TRBJ1-2	CASSIQGAWSYGYTF	TGTGCCAGTAGTATACAGGGGGCCTGGAGCTATGGCTACACCTTC
once	TRBV10-3	NA	TRBJ1-2	CAISGQSMGGYTF	TGTGCCATCAGTGGACAGTCGATGGGCGGCTACACCTTC
NA	TRBV11-2	NA	TRBJ2-7	CASSLVSGAYEQYF	TGTGCCAGCAGCTTAGTTTCAGGGGCCTACGAGCAGTACTTC
NA	TRBV6-1	TRBD1	TRBJ2-5	CASSGRDRGYQETQYF	TGTGCCAGCAGTGGCCGGGACAGGGGGTACCAAGAGACCCAGTACTTC
once	TRBV6-1	NA	TRBJ1-3	CASSELLGGRTGNTIYF	TGTGCCAGCAGTGAATTGTTGGGAGGAAGGACTGGAAACACCATATATTTT
NA	TRBV2	NA	TRBJ2-7	CASSDRQPYEQYF	TGTGCCAGCAGTGACAGGCAACCGTACGAGCAGTACTTC
NA	TRBV5-1	NA	TRBJ2-1	CASSLGADNEQFF	TGCGCCAGCAGCTTGGGGGCCGACAATGAGCAGTTCTTC
once	TRBV30	NA	TRBJ1-4	CAWSPTGATNEKLFF	TGTGCCTGGAGTCCCACCGGGGCAACTAATGAAAAACTGTTTTTT
NA	TRBV5-1	TRBD1	TRBJ1-4	CASSLTPGQVNEKLFF	TGCGCCAGCAGCCTCACTCCGGGACAGGTGAACGAAAAACTGTTTTTT
NA	TRBV2	TRBD2	TRBJ2-2	CAGRTSLNTGELFF	TGTGCCGGACGGACTAGCCTGAACACCGGGGAGCTGTTTTTT
NA	TRBV5-4	NA	TRBJ1-2	CASSLSPGSRNYGYTF	TGTGCCAGCAGCTTGAGTCCTGGGAGTCGGAACTATGGCTACACCTTC
few	TRBV9	TRBD1	TRBJ1-3	CASSPETGSSGNTIYF	TGTGCCAGCAGCCCAGAGACAGGGAGCTCTGGAAACACCATATATTTT
NA	TRBV28	TRBD2	TRBJ2-7	CASSFATSGSGYEQYF	TGTGCCAGCAGTTTTGCGACTAGCGGGAGCGGCTACGAGCAGTACTTC
NA	TRBV27	TRBD2	TRBJ2-3	CASSLPGRAEDTQYF	TGTGCCAGCAGTTTACCCGGGAGGGCCGAAGATACGCAGTATTTT
NA	TRBV11-2	TRBD1	TRBJ1-2	CASSGMSGGGYTF	TGTGCCAGCAGCGGAATGTCAGGGGGTGGCTACACCTTC
few	TRBV6-1	NA	TRBJ1-1	CASSEAGRNTEAFF	TGTGCCAGCAGTGAAGCCGGAAGAAACACTGAAGCTTTCTTT
once	TRBV18	TRBD1	TRBJ1-3	CASSPQMTGGNTIYF	TGTGCCAGCTCACCCCAAATGACAGGGGGGAACACCATATATTTT
few	TRBV5-1	NA	TRBJ1-1	CASSLIQGNTEAFF	TGCGCCAGCAGCTTGATACAGGGGAACACTGAAGCTTTCTTT
once	TRBV5-1	TRBD2	TRBJ2-3	CASSLGTGGRPRTDTQYF	TGCGCCAGCAGCTTGGGGACGGGAGGCCGCCCTCGCACAGATACGCAGTATTTT
NA	TRBV19	NA	TRBJ1-5	CASIQGAVSNQPQHF	TGTGCCAGTATCCAAGGGGCGGTTAGCAATCAGCCCCAGCATTTT
NA	TRBV7-2	TRBD1	TRBJ2-7	CASSLGGQGRYEQYF	TGTGCCAGCAGCTTAGGGGGACAGGGGCGATACGAGCAGTACTTC
NA	TRBV5-4	NA	TRBJ1-5	CASSLEPGDQPQHF	TGTGCCAGCAGCTTGGAGCCAGGGGATCAGCCCCAGCATTTT
NA	TRBV28	TRBD2	TRBJ2-5	CASSPGLAGAETQYF	TGTGCCAGCAGTCCGGGACTAGCGGGCGCAGAGACCCAGTACTTC
NA	TRBV7-8	NA	TRBJ2-7	CASGRLLGSEQYF	TGTGCCAGCGGCCGCCTATTAGGGTCCGAGCAGTACTTC
few	TRBV19	NA	TRBJ2-5	CASSIGPAVTQYF	TGTGCCAGTAGTATTGGCCCCGCTGTGACCCAGTACTTC
NA	TRBV7-9	NA	TRBJ1-1	CASSTGRGAFF	TGTGCCAGCAGCACGGGACGAGGGGCTTTCTTT
NA	TRBV9	NA	TRBJ1-2	CASSIQGDYGYTF	TGTGCCAGCAGCATACAGGGTGACTATGGCTACACCTTC
NA	TRBV18	NA	TRBJ2-2	CASSRFAGELFF	TGTGCCAGCTCACGATTCGCCGGGGAGCTGTTTTTT
once	TRBV7-2	NA	TRBJ1-1	CASSLVSRAPLRAFF	TGTGCCAGCAGCTTAGTTAGCAGGGCCCCTTTAAGGGCTTTCTTT
NA	TRBV5-3	TRBD2	TRBJ2-1	CARSPGGLAGGRNEQFF	TGTGCCAGAAGCCCTGGGGGACTAGCGGGAGGGCGCAATGAGCAGTTCTTC
once	TRBV30	TRBD1	TRBJ2-5	CAWRTGNEETQYF	TGTGCCTGGCGGACAGGGAATGAAGAGACCCAGTACTTC
NA	TRBV6-1	NA	TRBJ1-3	CASRPDGNRNTIYF	TGTGCCAGCAGACCCGACGGGAACCGAAACACCATATATTTT
once	TRBV10-3	NA	TRBJ1-1	CAIQDSNTEAFF	TGTGCCATTCAAGACAGCAACACTGAAGCTTTCTTT
once	TRBV20-1	NA	TRBJ1-2	CSASLYGYTF	TGCAGTGCTAGTCTTTACGGCTACACCTTC
NA	TRBV5-1	TRBD2	TRBJ2-3	CASSPGTSGGPRDTQYF	TGCGCCAGCAGCCCTGGGACTAGCGGGGGCCCACGAGATACGCAGTATTTT
once	TRBV5-1	NA	TRBJ2-7	CASKGSGVEQYF	TGCGCCAGCAAAGGGTCAGGAGTCGAGCAGTACTTC
NA	TRBV6-1	NA	TRBJ1-1	CASSAVWGNTEAFF	TGTGCCAGCAGTGCGGTCTGGGGGAACACTGAAGCTTTCTTT
NA	TRBV5-5	NA	TRBJ2-2	CASSRIGTGELFF	TGTGCCAGCAGCCGGATTGGCACCGGGGAGCTGTTTTTT
few	TRBV10-1	NA	TRBJ1-6	CASSEDAGLHSPLHF	TGCGCCAGCAGTGAGGATGCGGGTCTTCATTCACCCCTCCACTTT
NA	TRBV15	NA	TRBJ1-5	CATSRDRASNQPQHF	TGTGCCACCAGCAGAGACAGGGCGAGCAATCAGCCCCAGCATTTT
NA	TRBV7-2	NA	TRBJ2-1	CASSSFGPGNEQFF	TGTGCCAGCAGCTCCTTCGGCCCCGGGAATGAGCAGTTCTTC
NA	TRBV29-1	NA	TRBJ2-2	CSVHPGGMAGELFF	TGCAGCGTTCACCCAGGGGGGATGGCCGGGGAGCTGTTTTTT
NA	TRBV7-2	NA	TRBJ1-2	CASSLASGNVNYGYTF	TGTGCCAGCAGCTTAGCGTCAGGGAACGTTAACTATGGCTACACCTTC
NA	TRBV9	NA	TRBJ2-1	CASSISGTSYNEQFF	TGTGCCAGCAGCATCAGCGGTACCTCCTACAATGAGCAGTTCTTC
NA	TRBV15	NA	TRBJ1-1	CATSPGWAFF	TGTGCCACCAGTCCGGGGTGGGCTTTCTTT
NA	TRBV28	NA	TRBJ1-2	CASSIRSRLGGYTF	TGTGCCAGCAGTATACGCTCCCGTTTAGGGGGCTACACCTTC
NA	TRBV7-9	TRBD2	TRBJ2-1	CASSLRLAGVNEQFF	TGTGCCAGCAGCTTAAGGCTAGCGGGAGTTAATGAGCAGTTCTTC
NA	TRBV28	TRBD1	TRBJ2-3	CASSHLTSRDRQATQYF	TGTGCCAGCAGTCACCTAACTTCCCGGGACAGGCAGGCTACGCAGTATTTT